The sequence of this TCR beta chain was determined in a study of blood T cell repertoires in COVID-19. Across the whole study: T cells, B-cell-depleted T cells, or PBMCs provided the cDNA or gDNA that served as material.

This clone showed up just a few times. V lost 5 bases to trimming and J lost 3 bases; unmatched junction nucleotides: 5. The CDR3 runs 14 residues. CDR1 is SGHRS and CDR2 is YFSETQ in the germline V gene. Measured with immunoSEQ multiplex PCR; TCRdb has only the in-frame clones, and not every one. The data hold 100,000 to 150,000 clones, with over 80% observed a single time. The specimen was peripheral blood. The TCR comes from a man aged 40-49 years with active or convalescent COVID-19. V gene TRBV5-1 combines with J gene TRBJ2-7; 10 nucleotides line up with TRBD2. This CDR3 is CASRDSGGIYEQYF. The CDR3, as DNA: TGCGCCAGCAGAGATAGCGGGGGGATCTACGAGCAGTACTTC.